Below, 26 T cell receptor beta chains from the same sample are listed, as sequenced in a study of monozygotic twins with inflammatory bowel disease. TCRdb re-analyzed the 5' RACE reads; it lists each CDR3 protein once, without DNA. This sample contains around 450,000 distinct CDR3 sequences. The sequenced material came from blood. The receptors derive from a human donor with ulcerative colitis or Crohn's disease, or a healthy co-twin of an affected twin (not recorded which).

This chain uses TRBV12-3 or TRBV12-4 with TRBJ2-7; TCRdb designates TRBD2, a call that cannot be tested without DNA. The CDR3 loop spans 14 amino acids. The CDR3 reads CASSLAPVGDEQYF.

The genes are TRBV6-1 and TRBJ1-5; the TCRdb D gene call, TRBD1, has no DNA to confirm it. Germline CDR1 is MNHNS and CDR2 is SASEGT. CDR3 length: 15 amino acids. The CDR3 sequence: CASSQGRGLNQPQHF.

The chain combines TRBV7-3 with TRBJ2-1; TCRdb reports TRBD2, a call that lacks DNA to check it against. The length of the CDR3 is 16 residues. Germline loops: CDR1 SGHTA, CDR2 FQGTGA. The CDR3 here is CASSLSSGGLINEQFF.

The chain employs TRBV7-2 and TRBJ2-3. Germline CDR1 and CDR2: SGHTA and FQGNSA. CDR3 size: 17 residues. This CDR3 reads CASSLAVAAISTDTQYF.

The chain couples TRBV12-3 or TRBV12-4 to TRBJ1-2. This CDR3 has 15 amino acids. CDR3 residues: CATAPSLATGYGYTF.

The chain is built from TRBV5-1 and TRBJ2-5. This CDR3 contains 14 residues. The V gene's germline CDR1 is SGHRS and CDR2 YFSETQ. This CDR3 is CASSADNRQETQYF.

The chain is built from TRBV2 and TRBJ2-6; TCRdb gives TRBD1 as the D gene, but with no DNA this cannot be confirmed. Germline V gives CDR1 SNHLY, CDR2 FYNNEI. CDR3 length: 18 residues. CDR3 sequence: CASSEFEGMGSGANVLTF.

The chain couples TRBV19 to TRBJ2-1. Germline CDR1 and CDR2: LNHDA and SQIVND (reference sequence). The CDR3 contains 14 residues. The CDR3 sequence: CASRGLGDSNEQFF. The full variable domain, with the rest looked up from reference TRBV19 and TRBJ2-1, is DGGITQSPKYLFRKEGQNVTLSCEQNLNHDAMYWYRQDPGQGLRLIYYSQIVNDFQKGDIAEGYSVSREKKESFPLTVTSAQKNPTAFYLCASRGLGDSNEQFFGPGTRLTVL.

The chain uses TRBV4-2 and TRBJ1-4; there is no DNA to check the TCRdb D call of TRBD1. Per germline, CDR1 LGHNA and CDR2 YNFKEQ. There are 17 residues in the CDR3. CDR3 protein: CASSRRDRGASNEKLFF.

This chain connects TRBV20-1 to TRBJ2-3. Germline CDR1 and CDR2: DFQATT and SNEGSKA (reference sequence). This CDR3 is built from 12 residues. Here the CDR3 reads CSARDYSDTQYF.

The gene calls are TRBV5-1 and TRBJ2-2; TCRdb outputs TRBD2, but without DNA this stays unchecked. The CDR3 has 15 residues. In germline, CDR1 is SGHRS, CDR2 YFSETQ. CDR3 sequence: CASTRLAGVTRELFF.

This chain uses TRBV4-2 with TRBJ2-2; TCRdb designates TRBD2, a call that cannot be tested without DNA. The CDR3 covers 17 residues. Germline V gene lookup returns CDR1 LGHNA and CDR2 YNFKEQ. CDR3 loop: CASSQGQAGGPGGELFF.

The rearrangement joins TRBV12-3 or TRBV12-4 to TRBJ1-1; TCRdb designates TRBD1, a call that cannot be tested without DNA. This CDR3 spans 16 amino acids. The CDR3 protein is CASRSDRGTWNTEAFF.

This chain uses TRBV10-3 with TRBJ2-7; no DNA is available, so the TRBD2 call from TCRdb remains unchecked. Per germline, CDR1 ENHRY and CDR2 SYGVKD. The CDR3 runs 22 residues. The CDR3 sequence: CAIRAVQRDWTDPSGSLYEQYF.

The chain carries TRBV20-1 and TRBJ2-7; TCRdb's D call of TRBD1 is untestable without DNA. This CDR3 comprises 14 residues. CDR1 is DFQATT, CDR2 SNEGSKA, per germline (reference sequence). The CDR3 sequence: CSAREGTVSYEQYF.

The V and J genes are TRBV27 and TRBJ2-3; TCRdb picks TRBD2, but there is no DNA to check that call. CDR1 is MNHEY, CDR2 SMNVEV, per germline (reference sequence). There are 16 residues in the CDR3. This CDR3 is CASSFGLPGGTDTQYF.

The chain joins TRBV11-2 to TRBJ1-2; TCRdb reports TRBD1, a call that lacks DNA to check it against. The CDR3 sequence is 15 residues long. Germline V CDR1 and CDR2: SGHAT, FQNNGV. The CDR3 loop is CASRNTPGGNYGYTF.

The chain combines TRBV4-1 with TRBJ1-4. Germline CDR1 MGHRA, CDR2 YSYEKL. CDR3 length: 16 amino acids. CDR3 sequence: CASSHLGPATNEKLFF.

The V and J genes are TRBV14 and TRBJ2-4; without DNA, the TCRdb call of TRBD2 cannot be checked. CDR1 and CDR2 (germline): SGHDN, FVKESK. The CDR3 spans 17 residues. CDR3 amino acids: CASSQAGTSQARGIQYF.

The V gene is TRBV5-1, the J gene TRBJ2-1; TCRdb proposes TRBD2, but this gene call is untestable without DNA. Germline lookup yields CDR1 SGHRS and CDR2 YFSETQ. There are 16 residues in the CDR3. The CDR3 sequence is CASSPAPSGGLNEQFF. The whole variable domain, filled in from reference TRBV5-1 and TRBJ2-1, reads KAGVTQTPRYLIKTRGQQVTLSCSPISGHRSVSWYQQTPGQGLQFLFEYFSETQRNKGNFPGRFSGRQFSNSRSEMNVSTLELGDSALYLCASSPAPSGGLNEQFFGPGTRLTVL.

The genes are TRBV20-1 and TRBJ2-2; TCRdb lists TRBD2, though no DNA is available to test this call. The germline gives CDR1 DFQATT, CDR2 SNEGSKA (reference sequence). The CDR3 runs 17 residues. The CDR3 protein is CSARDTPGLGWTGELFF.

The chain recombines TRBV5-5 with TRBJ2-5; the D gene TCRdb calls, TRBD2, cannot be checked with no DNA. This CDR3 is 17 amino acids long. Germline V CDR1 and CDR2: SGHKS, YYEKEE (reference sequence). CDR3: CASSPGLVGGQQETQYF.

This chain's CDR3 is CASSSAAPGQEAFF. V usage is TRBV5-1 and J usage is TRBJ1-1; TCRdb selects TRBD1, and the lack of DNA leaves this call unchecked. Germline assignment: CDR1 SGHRS and CDR2 YFSETQ. This CDR3 is built from 14 residues.

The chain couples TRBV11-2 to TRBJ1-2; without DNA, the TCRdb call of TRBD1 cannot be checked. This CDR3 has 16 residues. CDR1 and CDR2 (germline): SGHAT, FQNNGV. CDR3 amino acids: CASSLDHSYPHYGYTF.

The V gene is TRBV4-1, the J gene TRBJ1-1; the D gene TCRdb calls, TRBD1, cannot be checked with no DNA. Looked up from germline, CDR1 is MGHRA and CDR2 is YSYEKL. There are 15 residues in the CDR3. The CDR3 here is CASSQAGTGGFEAFF.

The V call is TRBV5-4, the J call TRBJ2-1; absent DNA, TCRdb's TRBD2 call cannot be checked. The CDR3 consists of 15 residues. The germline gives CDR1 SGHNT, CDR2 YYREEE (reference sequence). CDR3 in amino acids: CASSLVLAGEHEQFF.